This note documents a single T cell receptor beta chain sequence. Original analysis: Reference gene primer amplification yielded estimated nucleated cell counts. Assay: immunoSEQ multiplex PCR; the TCRdb copy retains only in-frame clones and omits some. The DNA was the basis for D and trimming; V, J and clone size are from that table. This sample carries 200,000 to 250,000 clones, over 80% of them seen once, and the ten largest clones take around 3.6%. The participants were between about 18 and 90 years old and came from fewer than 25 US areas. A COVID-19 case was met by exposed participants within 2 weeks before study entry. These data come from a study of blood T cell repertoires in COVID-19. This TCR was sampled from a woman younger than 45 who had been exposed to COVID-19. Sample: PBMCs or T cells enriched from blood (not recorded which).

DNA of the CDR3: TGCGCCAGCAGTCAACCGGACAGGGGGAGGTATGGCTACACCTTC. Its translation: CASSQPDRGRYGYTF. V usage is TRBV23-1 and J usage is TRBJ1-2; 10 positions agree with TRBD1. TRBV23-1 is flagged as an ORF with uncertain function. The V gene end was trimmed by 2 bases and the J gene end by 5 bases; junction bases not matched to a gene: 5. The CDR3 consists of 15 residues.